This T cell receptor (beta chain) was sequenced for a study of CD8+ T cells in alopecia areata. cDNA serving as the sequencing template came from extracted, reverse transcribed RNA. Libraries were prepared by immunoSEQ multiplex PCR; TCRdb keeps only in-frame clonotypes and omits some of them. This table holds approximately 160,000 clones, around three fifths found once. Regarding this clone: Its antigen is unidentified.

Broader study findings: Relative to normal scalp, lesional scalp, especially alopecia totalis/universalis, showed higher clonality.

CDR3 length: 14 amino acids. Germline-derived CDR1 and CDR2 are SGHAT and FQNNGV. V lost 0 bases and J 4 bases, leaving 9 bases between the germline ends. Stated treatment: oral pan-JAK inhibitor, 5-10 mg twice daily. The chain carries TRBV11-2 and TRBJ1-1; no clear D gene. Material: CD4+ T cells sorted from blood, obtained at week 24, from a patient treated with tofacitinib. The TCR was taken from a human donor with alopecia areata. The CDR3 loop is CASSLDAGATEAFF. In DNA form, the CDR3 reads TGTGCCAGCAGCTTAGATGCGGGCGCCACTGAAGCTTTCTTT. Looking up the rest from reference TRBV11-2 and TRBJ1-1 gives the full variable domain: EAGVAQSPRYKIIEKRQSVAFWCNPISGHATLYWYQQILGQGPKLLIQFQNNGVVDDSQLPKDRFSAERLKGVDSTLKIQPAKLEDSAVYLCASSLDAGATEAFFGQGTRLTVV.